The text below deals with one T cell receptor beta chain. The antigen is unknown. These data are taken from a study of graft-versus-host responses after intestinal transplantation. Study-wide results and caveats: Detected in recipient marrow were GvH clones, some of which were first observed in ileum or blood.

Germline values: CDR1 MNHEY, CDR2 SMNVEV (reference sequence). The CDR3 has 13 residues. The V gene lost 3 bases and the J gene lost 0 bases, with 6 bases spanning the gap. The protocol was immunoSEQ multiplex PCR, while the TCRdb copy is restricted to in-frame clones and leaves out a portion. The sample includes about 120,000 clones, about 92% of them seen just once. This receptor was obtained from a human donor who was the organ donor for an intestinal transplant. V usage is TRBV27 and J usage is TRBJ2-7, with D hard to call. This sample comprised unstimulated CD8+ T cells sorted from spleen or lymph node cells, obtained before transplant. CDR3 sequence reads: CASSLGNSYEQYF. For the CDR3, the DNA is TGTGCCAGCAGTTTGGGGAACTCCTACGAGCAGTACTTC.